This paragraph covers one T cell receptor beta chain sequence. Its antigen is currently unknown. The data originate from a study of T cell responses to AZD1222 COVID-19 vaccine. Notes on the study in general: It should be noted that donors were predominantly white British and more often female, and clonal diversity was possibly underestimated.

Sequencing used immunoSEQ multiplex PCR; TCRdb keeps in-frame clones, though not all of them. This table has 120,000 to 150,000 clones, around 90% appearing once. This sequence originates from an adult in good health. Specimen: peripheral blood, collected on day 0 of AZD1222 vaccination.

The CDR3 DNA follows: TGCGCCAGCAGCCAAGAGACTTTGTCGGGGAGGAGGGGAACCACCGGGGAGCTGTTTTTT. It translates to CASSQETLSGRRGTTGELFF. The gene calls are TRBV4-3 and TRBJ2-2; D possibly corresponds to TRBD2 (6 bases). Looked up from germline, CDR1 is LGHNA and CDR2 is YSLEER. V lost 0 bases to trimming and J lost 4 bases, with 24 bases between them. The CDR3 spans 20 residues.